These 23 T cell receptor beta chains share one sample of origin, sequenced in a study of blood T cell repertoires in COVID-19. TCRdb's table, derived via immunoSEQ multiplex PCR, lists solely in-frame clones and lacks some. The sample shows roughly 150,000 clones, 80% to 85% of them seen only once. Sequencing input: peripheral blood. These receptors were obtained from a woman aged 80 or over with acute or convalescent COVID-19.

The V call is TRBV28, the J call TRBJ1-5; possible D gene TRBD1, 6 bases. The CDR3 is 14 residues long. Germline loops: CDR1 MDHEN, CDR2 SYDVKM. V was cut by 10 bases and J by 4 bases, with 17 bases left in between. As DNA, the CDR3 is TGTGCCACAAGGTGGCAGGGGAGTAATCAGCCCCAGCATTTT. This codes for CATRWQGSNQPQHF.

The rearrangement joins TRBV3-1 (or the pseudogene TRBV3-2) to TRBJ1-2, with TRBD1 matching 9 bases. The germline V gene has CDR1 LGHDT and CDR2 YNNKEL (reference sequence). The CDR3 consists of 17 residues. J gave up 0 bases and V 3 bases, and 8 bases lay outside the gene matches. The CDR3 is CASSHRWDRAPNYGYTF. The CDR3 coding sequence is TGTGCCAGCAGCCACCGGTGGGACAGGGCGCCTAACTATGGCTACACCTTC.

The chain joins TRBV6-5 to TRBJ2-1; 13 bases align to TRBD2. Trimming removed 4 bases from V and 7 bases from J; junction bases left unmatched: 4. The CDR3 has 15 amino acids. CDR1 and CDR2 from the germline V gene are MNHEY and SVGAGI. The CDR3 nucleotides are TGTGCCAGCAGTTCCGGGACTAGCGGGGCTAATGAGCAGTTCTTC. This codes for CASSSGTSGANEQFF.

This clone has just a few counts. This chain joins TRBV24-1 and TRBJ2-7; D is perhaps TRBD2 (5 bases). CDR1 is KGHDR and CDR2 is SFDVKD in the germline V gene. This CDR3 has 13 residues. V lost 5 bases to trimming and J lost 6 bases, with 13 bases between them. The chain's CDR3 is CATSADRGSEQYF. The CDR3, as DNA: TGTGCCACCAGTGCCGACCGGGGAAGCGAGCAGTACTTC.

This clone has a single count. The chain links TRBV11-3 to TRBJ2-3; 14 bases line up with TRBD2. This CDR3 spans 15 amino acids. Germline loops: CDR1 SGHNT, CDR2 YENEEA. Germline trimming cut 1 base from V and 6 bases from J; bases unmatched to any gene: 0. The CDR3 DNA reads TGTGCCAGCAGCTTAGGGACTAGCGGGAGGGATACGCAGTATTTT. Protein: CASSLGTSGRDTQYF.

This rearrangement joins TRBV2 to TRBJ2-4; perhaps TRBD2 as D (6 bases). V lost 8 bases and J lost 3, with 17 bases in between. Germline CDR1 reads SNHLY; CDR2 reads FYNNEI. This CDR3 region has 15 residues. The CDR3 spells CASRHRGGVKNIQYF. DNA of the CDR3: TGTGCCAGCCGACACCGGGGAGGAGTCAAAAACATTCAGTACTTC.

The chain has TRBV11-2 and TRBJ2-5; D call uncertain. Germline CDR1 reads SGHAT; CDR2 reads FQNNGV. This CDR3 region has 11 residues. V lost 5 bases to trimming and J lost 4 bases, with 5 bases between them. CDR3 amino acids: CASSLLETQYF. DNA of the CDR3: TGTGCCAGCAGCCTGTTAGAGACCCAGTACTTC.

The rearrangement joins TRBV12-3 or TRBV12-4 to TRBJ1-2; no clear D gene. V was shortened by 8 bases and J by 0 bases, with 10 bases between the two germline ends. The CDR3 runs 13 residues. CDR3 amino acids: CASSPPSNYGYTF. CDR3 in DNA: TGTGCCAGCTCCCCCCCCTCTAACTATGGCTACACCTTC.

The chain links TRBV6-1 to TRBJ1-2, with 7 bases identical to TRBD1. The V and J ends lost 1 base and 8 bases, in that order; junction bases with no gene match: 10. The CDR3 is 15 residues long. Germline assignment: CDR1 MNHNS and CDR2 SASEGT. The CDR3 loop is CASSEGQGLIGGYTF. The DNA for the CDR3 is TGTGCCAGCAGTGAAGGACAGGGTTTGATAGGGGGCTACACCTTC.

The gene calls are TRBV19 and TRBJ1-2; 8 nucleotides line up with TRBD1. The CDR3 is 16 amino acids. V lost 6 bases, J lost 7 bases, and 16 bases stayed unmatched. Germline V gene lookup returns CDR1 LNHDA and CDR2 SQIVND (reference sequence). The CDR3: CASRGQGALRSGGYTF. DNA for the CDR3: TGTGCCAGTAGAGGACAGGGAGCATTGCGGTCCGGTGGCTACACCTTC.

The rearrangement joins TRBV11-2 to TRBJ2-5; 9 positions match TRBD1. Germline V gene sequence: CDR1 SGHAT, CDR2 FQNNGV. J lost 2 bases, V lost 2 bases, and 6 bases had no gene match. The CDR3 loop spans 16 amino acids. DNA for the CDR3: TGTGCCAGCAGCTTAACAGGGACAGGGAGGCAAGAGACCCAGTACTTC. Protein: CASSLTGTGRQETQYF.

V usage is TRBV7-8 and J usage is TRBJ2-1, with 10 bases lining up with TRBD2. Unmatched junction bases numbered 11, after V lost 5 bases and J lost 7 bases. This CDR3 contains 16 residues. From germline, CDR1 is SGHVS and CDR2 FQNEAQ. CDR3 protein: CASSDGLAETGNEQFF. CDR3 in DNA: TGTGCCAGCAGCGACGGACTAGCGGAGACGGGAAATGAGCAGTTCTTC.

The chain has TRBV6-5 and TRBJ1-6, with a possible D match to TRBD1 (5 bases). V dropped 0 bases and J dropped 10 bases, with 10 bases sitting between them. CDR1 is MNHEY and CDR2 is SVGAGI in the germline V gene. CDR3 length: 14 amino acids. The CDR3 sequence: CASSYSTGYSPLHF. DNA of the CDR3: TGTGCCAGCAGTTACTCAACAGGATACTCACCCCTCCACTTT.

V and J are TRBV24-1 and TRBJ2-1; 14 bases agree with TRBD2. The trim removed 4 bases at V and 3 bases at J, leaving 7 bases unmatched. Germline-derived CDR1 and CDR2 are KGHDR and SFDVKD. The CDR3 loop spans 18 amino acids. CDR3 amino acids: CATSDPGLAGGHYNEQFF. CDR3 coding DNA: TGTGCCACCAGTGACCCCGGACTAGCGGGGGGTCACTACAATGAGCAGTTCTTC.

Here the CDR3 reads CASSGWTGGESSGANVLTF. The CDR3 nucleotides are TGTGCCAGCAGCGGCTGGACGGGCGGGGAGAGCTCTGGGGCCAACGTCCTGACTTTC. The chain recombines TRBV9 with TRBJ2-6, with a possible D match to TRBD2 (6 bases). Trimming removed 3 bases from V and 0 bases from J, with 19 bases in between. CDR1 and CDR2 from the germline V gene are SGDLS and YYNGEE. The CDR3 consists of 19 residues.

The chain couples TRBV25-1 to TRBJ2-7; D gene uncertain. Germline values: CDR1 MGHDK, CDR2 SYGVNS. V was pared by 7 bases and J by 7 bases, with 11 bases between. The CDR3 loop spans 11 amino acids. The chain's CDR3 is CASMVGREQYF. CDR3 nucleotides: TGTGCCAGCATGGTGGGCAGAGAGCAGTACTTC.

V usage is TRBV6-5 and J usage is TRBJ2-7; 8 bases align to TRBD2. The junction had 8 bases not matched to a gene; V was cut back by 7 bases and J by 0 bases. Germline-derived CDR1 and CDR2 are MNHEY and SVGAGI. The CDR3 length is 15 residues. The CDR3 bases are TGTGCCAGCACCGCAACTAGCGGAAGCTCCTACGAGCAGTACTTC. This codes for CASTATSGSSYEQYF.

This rearrangement joins TRBV7-2 to TRBJ2-7; tentatively, D is TRBD1 (5 bases). CDR1 SGHTA and CDR2 FQGNSA come from the germline V gene. CDR3 length: 14 residues. The germline V and J ends were trimmed by 2 bases and 5 bases, with 13 bases remaining between them. CDR3 protein: CASSLQGWPNEQYF. The CDR3 DNA is TGTGCCAGCAGCTTACAGGGTTGGCCGAACGAGCAGTACTTC.

The gene calls are TRBV5-5 and TRBJ2-1, with a weak D call TRBD1 (6 bases). The CDR3 has 16 amino acids. Trimming left V 5 bases short and J 3 bases short, with 18 bases between. The germline gives CDR1 SGHKS, CDR2 YYEKEE (reference sequence). CDR3 DNA sequence: TGTGCCAGCAGACCAGCCCCTTTCAGGGGCTACAATGAGCAGTTCTTC. Protein sequence: CASRPAPFRGYNEQFF.

This clone came up once. This chain joins TRBV7-9 and TRBJ1-2, with D maybe TRBD1 (6 bases). There are 16 residues in the CDR3. The germline V gene has CDR1 SEHNR and CDR2 FQNEAQ (reference sequence). V dropped 5 bases and J dropped 5 bases, with 21 bases sitting between them. The CDR3 DNA reads TGTGCCAGCAGCCAACTACAGGGATCCGGGAAATATGGCTACACCTTC. Its protein is CASSQLQGSGKYGYTF. The full variable domain, its missing parts supplied by reference TRBV7-9 and TRBJ1-2, is DTGVSQNPRHKITKRGQNVTFRCDPISEHNRLYWYRQTLGQGPEFLTYFQNEAQLEKSRLLSDRFSAERPKGSFSTLEIQRTEQGDSAMYLCASSQLQGSGKYGYTFGSGTRLTVV.

This clone was found a few times. The chain links TRBV2 to TRBJ2-7, with 9 bases matching TRBD1. The length of the CDR3 is 14 residues. Germline CDR1 and CDR2: SNHLY and FYNNEI. With 9 bases clipped from V and 3 bases from J, the junction kept 9 bases outside the gene matches. Here the CDR3 DNA reads TGTGCCAGACAGGGGGCCTCCGAGAACTACGAGCAGTACTTC. Its protein product is CARQGASENYEQYF.

This chain uses TRBV28 with TRBJ2-2; 10 bases are shared with TRBD2. This CDR3 region has 14 residues. J lost 5 bases, V lost 6 bases, and 3 bases had no gene match. Germline lookup yields CDR1 MDHEN and CDR2 SYDVKM. The CDR3 sequence is CASSSSGRTGELFF. CDR3 sequence (DNA): TGTGCCAGCAGCTCTAGCGGGAGAACCGGGGAGCTGTTTTTT.

This clone was counted a single time. The rearrangement uses TRBV12-1 and TRBJ1-2; no DNA check was done on the table's D call, TRBD1. TRBV12-1 is labeled a pseudogene. This CDR3 contains 16 residues. This chain's CDR3 is CASSFGGQGNLYGYTF. The CDR3 bases are TGTGCCAGCAGCTTCGGGGGACAGGGAAATCTCTATGGCTACACCTTC.